Presented here are 27 T cell receptor beta chains from one specimen sequenced in a study of CD8+ T cells in alopecia areata. Investigators isolated RNA and reverse transcribed it into cDNA to act as the sequencing template. Method: immunoSEQ multiplex PCR; TCRdb's copy keeps in-frame clones and lacks some. The table lists roughly 110,000 clones, roughly 56% of them singletons. Sample treatment: oral pan-JAK inhibitor, 5-10 mg twice daily. The sample in question was CD4+ T cells sorted from blood, obtained at week 24, from a patient treated with tofacitinib. The receptors were gathered from a human donor with alopecia areata.

The rearrangement links TRBV30 to TRBJ1-4, with D maybe TRBD1 (6 bases). V dropped 4 bases and J dropped 8 bases, with 11 bases sitting between them. In germline, CDR1 is GTSNPN, CDR2 SVGIG (reference sequence). This CDR3 spans 12 amino acids. The CDR3 here is CAWTGVREKLFF. In DNA, the CDR3 is TGTGCCTGGACAGGGGTACGGGAAAAACTGTTTTTT. The full variable domain, in which reference TRBV30 and TRBJ1-4 provide the parts outside the CDR3, is SQTIHQWPATLVQPVGSPLSLECTVEGTSNPNLYWYRQAAGRGLQLLFYSVGIGQISSEVPQNLSASRPQDRQFILSSKKLLLSDSGFYLCAWTGVREKLFFGSGTQLSVL.

This chain uses TRBV27 with TRBJ2-1; tentatively, D is TRBD2 (6 bases). CDR1 MNHEY and CDR2 SMNVEV come from the germline V gene (reference sequence). The CDR3 spans 15 residues. V lost 5 bases to trimming and J lost 5 bases, with 16 bases between them. Here the CDR3 DNA reads TGTGCCAGCAGTCGTAGCGGCGGCCCGAACAATGAGCAGTTCTTC. This translates into CASSRSGGPNNEQFF.

About this clone itself: As the CDR3 is not closed by the conserved phenylalanine or tryptophan, this likely results from a read error. The DNA is left out, because the CDR3 cannot be placed on it with certainty; the CDR3 is given as TCRdb lists it. The chain employs TRBV11-3 and TRBJ2-7; no check of the table's D call, TRBD1, against the DNA was made. The CDR3 numbers 11 amino acids, ends counted. Germline CDR1 and CDR2: SGHNT and YENEEA. The CDR3 spells CASSLDKTGPI.

This clone was found a few times. The CDR3 loop reads CASSRADNYGYTF. The CDR3 DNA reads as TGTGCCAGTAGTAGGGCAGACAACTATGGCTACACCTTC. The chain has TRBV19 and TRBJ1-2, with D hard to call. The CDR3 runs 13 residues. V gave up 4 bases and J gave up 2 bases, with 8 bases separating them. The germline CDR1 and CDR2 sequences are LNHDA and SQIVND (reference sequence).

The chain recombines TRBV4-2 with TRBJ2-7; 9 nucleotides line up with TRBD1. Germline CDR1 and CDR2: LGHNA and YNFKEQ. J gave up 3 bases and V 2 bases, and 2 bases lay outside the gene matches. This CDR3 is built from 14 residues. CDR3 region: CASSQTGGIYEQYF. The CDR3 DNA follows: TGTGCCAGCAGCCAAACAGGGGGCATCTACGAGCAGTACTTC.

This rearrangement joins TRBV7-9 to TRBJ1-1, with a weak D call TRBD1 (5 bases). Germline assignment: CDR1 SEHNR and CDR2 FQNEAQ (reference sequence). CDR3 length: 13 amino acids. V dropped 5 bases and J dropped 8 bases, with 15 bases sitting between them. The CDR3 region is CASSDLRGAEAFF. The CDR3 region has the DNA TGTGCCAGCAGCGACCTACGCGGGGCGGAAGCTTTCTTT.

V and J are TRBV6-6 and TRBJ2-3, with D maybe TRBD2 (7 bases). Germline CDR1 and CDR2: MNHNY and SVGAGI (reference sequence). Trimming pared 2 bases from V and 5 bases from J, leaving 17 bases between. The CDR3 runs 16 residues. The CDR3 DNA follows: TGTGCCAGCAGTTACGCCCGTGGGGGGGCCATAGATACGCAGTATTTT. The encoded protein is CASSYARGGAIDTQYF.

The chain couples TRBV4-2 to TRBJ2-3; D possibly uses TRBD1 or TRBD2 (6 bases each). Trimming shortened V by 3 bases and J by 2 bases, and 15 bases separated the two germline ends. Per the germline V gene, CDR1 is LGHNA and CDR2 is YNFKEQ. The CDR3 covers 16 residues. The CDR3 is CASSQTRGRVTDTQYF. In nucleotides, the CDR3 is TGTGCCAGCAGCCAGACTAGGGGGAGAGTCACAGATACGCAGTATTTT.

This clone was observed a single time. This chain joins TRBV29-1 and TRBJ2-3, with 9 bases lining up with TRBD2. V shed 2 bases and J 4 bases; nucleotides not matched to a gene: 1. The V gene's germline CDR1 is SQVTM and CDR2 ANQGSEA. This CDR3 comprises 13 residues. CDR3 coding DNA: TGCAGCGTTGAAAGGACTAGCGCAGATACGCAGTATTTT. The encoded protein is CSVERTSADTQYF.

The rearrangement joins TRBV5-6 to TRBJ1-2; no clear D. Germline V CDR1 and CDR2: SGHDT, YYEEEE. The germline V and J ends were trimmed by 4 bases and 2 bases, with 12 bases remaining between them. There are 14 residues in the CDR3. CDR3 bases: TGTGCCAGCAGCCGTAAAGAGCTAAACTATGGCTACACCTTC. Residues: CASSRKELNYGYTF.

This clone has only one observation. The rearrangement uses TRBV30 and TRBJ1-5; weak D call: TRBD1 (6 bases). Trimming took 1 base from V and 4 from J, leaving 14 bases between them. Per germline, CDR1 GTSNPN and CDR2 SVGIG (reference sequence). The CDR3 is made up of 15 amino acids. Written as DNA, the CDR3 is TGTGCCTGGAGTGGAACAGGGTTAAGAAATCAGCCCCAGCATTTT. This gives the protein CAWSGTGLRNQPQHF.

This rearrangement joins TRBV29-1 to TRBJ2-2, with D uncertain. Germline V gene data show CDR1 as SQVTM and CDR2 as ANQGSEA. The CDR3 contains 15 residues. V was shortened by 4 bases and J by 4 bases, with 16 bases between the two germline ends. In nucleotides, the CDR3 is TGCAGCGTTGCGGATGAGATCCTTTCCACCGGGGAGCTGTTTTTT. Translation gives CSVADEILSTGELFF.

V usage is TRBV6-5 and J usage is TRBJ1-2; 9 positions agree with TRBD1. CDR1 and CDR2 from the germline V gene are MNHEY and SVGAGI. CDR3 length equals 15 residues. V dropped 4 bases and J dropped 2; count of bases not matched to a gene: 5. CDR3: CASSSLGQGNYGYTF. DNA for the CDR3: TGTGCCAGCAGTTCCCTAGGACAGGGGAACTATGGCTACACCTTC.

The chain couples TRBV7-9 to TRBJ1-6, with unresolved D. V lost 5 bases and J lost 10, with 18 bases in between. Germline values: CDR1 SEHNR, CDR2 FQNEAQ (reference sequence). This CDR3 is built from 15 residues. The DNA for the CDR3 is TGTGCCAGCAGCATCGGTGGGCGTTGGGGATCACCCCTCCACTTT. It encodes CASSIGGRWGSPLHF.

This chain connects TRBV7-9 to TRBJ2-1; 8 positions match TRBD1. This CDR3 contains 15 residues. Germline values: CDR1 SEHNR, CDR2 FQNEAQ (reference sequence). The J segment lost 0 bases and the V segment lost 7 bases, leaving 5 bases of the junction unmatched. For the CDR3, the DNA is TGTGCCAGCATTCCAGGGGGCAACTCCTACAATGAGCAGTTCTTC. Translation: CASIPGGNSYNEQFF.

The V call is TRBV30, the J call TRBJ2-1; tentative D call: TRBD2 (5 bases). CDR1 GTSNPN and CDR2 SVGIG come from the germline V gene (reference sequence). The CDR3 spans 14 residues. The ends were cut back, 0 bases at V and 7 bases at J, with 13 bases in the middle. The CDR3 loop is CAWSVRERTNEQFF. The CDR3 DNA follows: TGTGCCTGGAGTGTACGGGAACGTACAAATGAGCAGTTCTTC.

This clone has just a few counts. This rearrangement joins TRBV27 to TRBJ2-5; D uncertain. CDR1 and CDR2 (germline): MNHEY, SMNVEV (reference sequence). V shed 5 bases and J shed 2 bases, with 0 bases lying between them. This CDR3 has 10 amino acids. The CDR3 loop is CASSQETQYF. CDR3 nucleotide sequence: TGTGCCAGCAGTCAAGAGACCCAGTACTTC.

The chain employs TRBV7-2 and TRBJ2-7; D gene uncertain. CDR1 and CDR2 (germline): SGHTA, FQGNSA. V was trimmed by 2 bases and J by 7 bases, leaving 12 bases between them. This CDR3 is 13 amino acids long. CDR3 region: CASSLLGQTEQYF. In DNA, the CDR3 is TGTGCCAGCAGCTTATTAGGGCAAACGGAGCAGTACTTC. The whole variable domain, remainder taken from reference TRBV7-2 and TRBJ2-7, is GAGVSQSPSNKVTEKGKDVELRCDPISGHTALYWYRQSLGQGLEFLIYFQGNSAPDKSGLPSDRFSAERTGGSVSTLTIQRTQQEDSAVYLCASSLLGQTEQYFGPGTRLTVT.

This clone is judged medium-sized (0.01 to 0.1%). The CDR3 here is CASSGDYHNEQFF. The CDR3 DNA reads TGTGCCAGCAGTGGGGACTACCACAATGAGCAGTTCTTC. The rearrangement links TRBV2 to TRBJ2-1; 7 nucleotides agree with TRBD2. V dropped 4 bases and J dropped 5; count of bases not matched to a gene: 2. The germline gives CDR1 SNHLY, CDR2 FYNNEI. The CDR3 contains 13 residues.

This clone was recorded a few times. V usage is TRBV11-2 and J usage is TRBJ2-7, with TRBD1 matching over 8 bases. CDR1 and CDR2 from the germline V gene are SGHAT and FQNNGV. The V and J ends lost 5 bases and 0 bases, in that order; junction bases with no gene match: 9. This CDR3 contains 16 residues. Here the CDR3 reads CASSPPRDRGSYEQYF. CDR3 nucleotide sequence: TGTGCCAGCAGCCCACCCAGAGACAGGGGCTCCTACGAGCAGTACTTC.

The chain recombines TRBV4-2 with TRBJ2-3; 7 nucleotides match TRBD1. The junction had 7 bases not matched to a gene; V was cut back by 4 bases and J by 0 bases. CDR1 is LGHNA and CDR2 is YNFKEQ in the germline V gene. CDR3 length equals 16 residues. Here the CDR3 reads CASSPHGTASTDTQYF. The CDR3 DNA is TGTGCCAGCAGCCCCCACGGGACAGCCAGCACAGATACGCAGTATTTT.

This clone has just a few counts. The junction departs from the called germline gene at one end, perhaps through a read error. The chain has TRBV5-5 and TRBJ2-2, with D perhaps matching TRBD2 (7 bases). This CDR3 is 15 amino acids long. Germline V gene data show CDR1 as SGHKS and CDR2 as YYEKEE (reference sequence). The CDR3 coding sequence is TGTGACAGCAGCTTAGGACGGGGGGCCGGCGGGGAGCTGTTTTTT. Residues: CDSSLGRGAGGELFF. Complete variable domain (other parts from reference TRBV5-5 and TRBJ2-2): DAGVTQSPTHLIKTRGQQVTLRCSPISGHKSVSWYQQVLGQGPQFIFQYYEKEERGRGNFPDRFSARQFPNYSSELNVNALLLGDSALYLCDSSLGRGAGGELFFGEGSRLTVL.

The chain carries TRBV30 and TRBJ2-7, with 7 bases matching TRBD2. CDR3 length: 17 amino acids. Trimming took 2 bases from V and 6 from J; bases not matched to a gene: 19. Germline CDR1 reads GTSNPN; CDR2 reads SVGIG (reference sequence). CDR3 DNA: TGTGCCTGGAGTCCAGCGGGGTCCTCCTTTGTTCTACGCGAGCAGTACTTC. This sequence encodes CAWSPAGSSFVLREQYF.

Only one count was recorded for this clone. V usage is TRBV7-9 and J usage is TRBJ2-5; D gene uncertain. Looked up from germline, CDR1 is SEHNR and CDR2 is FQNEAQ (reference sequence). Trimming stripped 0 bases from V and 2 bases from J, with 4 bases between. This CDR3 has 13 amino acids. The CDR3 DNA is TGTGCCAGCAGCTTAGCTGTGCAAGAGACCCAGTACTTC. Amino acids: CASSLAVQETQYF.

The chain recombines TRBV6-5 with TRBJ1-4; maybe TRBD1 (5 bases). V was shortened by 2 bases and J by 4 bases, with 11 bases between the two germline ends. The CDR3 spans 15 residues. The V gene's germline CDR1 is MNHEY and CDR2 SVGAGI. In DNA form, the CDR3 reads TGTGCCAGCAGTTACAGGGGAGGGAGTAATGAAAAACTGTTTTTT. It yields the protein CASSYRGGSNEKLFF.

The sample holds one count of this clone. The genes are TRBV5-1 and TRBJ2-7; 7 nucleotides align to TRBD1. Germline CDR1 SGHRS, CDR2 YFSETQ. The trim removed 0 bases at V and 2 bases at J, leaving 2 bases unmatched. CDR3 size: 14 residues. In DNA, the CDR3 is TGCGCCAGCAGCTTGGACAGGGGTCCCTACGAGCAGTACTTC. Translating gives CASSLDRGPYEQYF.

The V and J genes are TRBV5-6 and TRBJ1-5; D gene unclear. Trimming shortened V by 3 bases and J by 1 base, and 11 bases separated the two germline ends. The CDR3 covers 15 residues. Germline V gene lookup returns CDR1 SGHDT and CDR2 YYEEEE. The CDR3 reads CASSSLDGSNQPQHF. The CDR3 nucleotides read TGTGCCAGCAGCTCCTTGGACGGAAGCAATCAGCCCCAGCATTTT.